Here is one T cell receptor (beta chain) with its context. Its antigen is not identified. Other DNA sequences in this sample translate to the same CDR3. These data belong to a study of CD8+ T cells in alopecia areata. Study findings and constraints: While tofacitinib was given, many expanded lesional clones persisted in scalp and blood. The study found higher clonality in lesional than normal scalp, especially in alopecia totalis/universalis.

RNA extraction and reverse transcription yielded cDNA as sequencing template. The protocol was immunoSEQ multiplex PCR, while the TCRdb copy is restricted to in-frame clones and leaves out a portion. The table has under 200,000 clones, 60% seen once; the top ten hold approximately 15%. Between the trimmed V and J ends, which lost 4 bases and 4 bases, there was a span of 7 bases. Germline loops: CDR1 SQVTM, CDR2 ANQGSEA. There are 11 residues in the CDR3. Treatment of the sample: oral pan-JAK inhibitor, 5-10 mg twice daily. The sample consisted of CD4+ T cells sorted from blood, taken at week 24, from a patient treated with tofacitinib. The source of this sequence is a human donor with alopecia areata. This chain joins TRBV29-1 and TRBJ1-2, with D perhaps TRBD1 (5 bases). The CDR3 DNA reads TGCAGCGTTGGGCAGGGCTATGGCTACACCTTC. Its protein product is CSVGQGYGYTF.